This section outlines one T cell receptor beta chain sequence together with its context. Its target is unknown. Libraries for TCR beta were constructed using UMI-labeled 5' RACE. TCRdb re-called the 5' RACE reads; one entry per CDR3 protein, DNA not given. The sample's table shows 6,500 to 7,500 distinct CDR3 sequences. This sample was included in a study of human CD8 memory T cell subsets. Study outcomes and limitations: Beta chains of the T cell receptor were the only chains the study sequenced. Stem-like memory T cells and precursor exhausted T cells both came out with similarly high diversity, but effector memory cells did not.

CDR3 length: 14 amino acids. Germline CDR1 and CDR2: LNHDA and SQIVND (reference sequence). Total RNA was taken from around 160,000 sorted CD8+ T cells, in duplicate, per subset. Specimen: CD8+ T cells from PBMCs. This sequence joins TRBV19 and TRBJ2-7; TCRdb's D gene call, TRBD1, goes unchecked for lack of DNA. The receptor was derived from a human donor in good health. The CDR3 protein is CASSTTYRGYEQYF. The full variable domain, completed using reference TRBV19 and TRBJ2-7, is DGGITQSPKYLFRKEGQNVTLSCEQNLNHDAMYWYRQDPGQGLRLIYYSQIVNDFQKGDIAEGYSVSREKKESFPLTVTSAQKNPTAFYLCASSTTYRGYEQYFGPGTRLTVT.